These T cell receptor beta chains were read from a single sample in a study of Ad26.COV2.S vaccination and SARS-CoV-2 variants. Assay: immunoSEQ multiplex PCR; the TCRdb copy retains only in-frame clones and omits some. Of around 450,000 clones in the sample, 80% to 90% are singletons; the top ten hold about 2.4%. Sequenced here: peripheral blood, sampled in a trial of Ad26.COV2.S vaccine versus placebo. These receptors originate from a person between 18 and 59 years old who received the Ad26.COV2.S COVID-19 vaccine or a placebo. CDR3s include the opening cysteine and the closing phenylalanine or tryptophan. The D gene is left open where the match is weak. Expanded clones are given a class, and other clones once, few, many or no size at all.

cdr3_length | d_call | clone_size | j_call | v_call | cdr3_aa | cdr3_nt
14 | TRBD2 | NA | TRBJ2-5 | TRBV5-8 | CASSLVGAGGTQYF | TGTGCCAGCAGCTTGGTTGGGGCGGGAGGGACCCAGTACTTC
15 | TRBD1 | NA | TRBJ1-4 | TRBV28 | CASSLPGQVWEKLFF | TGTGCCAGCAGTTTACCTGGACAGGTCTGGGAAAAACTGTTTTTT
14 | NA | NA | TRBJ2-3 | TRBV6-4 | CASPGYPSTDTQYF | TGTGCCAGCCCAGGGTATCCTAGCACAGATACGCAGTATTTT
14 | NA | once | TRBJ1-5 | TRBV11-3 | CASSTRQWPKPQHF | TGTGCCAGCAGCACCCGACAGTGGCCTAAGCCCCAGCATTTT
16 | TRBD2 | NA | TRBJ2-1 | TRBV5-1 | CASSAGGTSGGNEQFF | TGCGCCAGCAGCGCGGGAGGGACTAGCGGCGGCAATGAGCAGTTCTTC
15 | TRBD2 | NA | TRBJ2-1 | TRBV7-9 | CASSPSGSLYNEQFF | TGTGCCAGCAGCCCTAGCGGGAGTCTCTACAATGAGCAGTTCTTC
14 | TRBD2 | NA | TRBJ2-7 | TRBV2 | CASSAPWGGGEQYF | TGTGCCAGCAGCGCACCTTGGGGGGGAGGGGAGCAGTACTTC
13 | NA | NA | TRBJ2-5 | TRBV5-1 | CASSLTVQETQYF | TGCGCCAGCAGCCTGACAGTACAAGAGACCCAGTACTTC
20 | TRBD2 | NA | TRBJ2-5 | TRBV5-1 | CASSSYPPGTSGGYQETQYF | TGCGCCAGCAGCTCCTATCCTCCCGGGACTAGCGGGGGGTACCAAGAGACCCAGTACTTC
15 | TRBD2 | NA | TRBJ2-5 | TRBV5-1 | CASSFLAGGQETQYF | TGCGCCAGCAGCTTTCTCGCGGGGGGGCAAGAGACCCAGTACTTC
14 | NA | NA | TRBJ2-1 | TRBV10-3 | CAISEGESYNEQFF | TGTGCCATCAGTGAAGGGGAATCCTACAATGAGCAGTTCTTC
16 | NA | NA | TRBJ2-7 | TRBV6-5 | CASSYRFRDQVYEQYF | TGTGCCAGCAGTTACCGGTTTCGGGACCAAGTATACGAGCAGTACTTC
14 | NA | few | TRBJ2-1 | TRBV6-5 | CASSYSGQHNEQFF | TGTGCCAGCAGTTACTCAGGACAGCACAATGAGCAGTTCTTC
16 | TRBD2 | NA | TRBJ2-2 | TRBV18 | CASSARSGADTGELFF | TGTGCCAGCTCAGCCCGCAGCGGGGCGGACACCGGGGAGCTGTTTTTT
13 | NA | once | TRBJ2-3 | TRBV11-3 | CASSRPGRDTQYF | TGTGCCAGCAGCCGGCCTGGAAGAGATACGCAGTATTTT
14 | TRBD1 | NA | TRBJ1-2 | TRBV5-1 | CASSFGQALYGYTF | TGCGCCAGCAGCTTCGGACAGGCGCTGTATGGCTACACCTTC
13 | NA | NA | TRBJ2-4 | TRBV6-6 | CASSYLPLALQYF | TGTGCCAGCAGTTACCTCCCTCTGGCCCTTCAGTACTTC
14 | NA | NA | TRBJ1-2 | TRBV4-1 | CASSQAGQRYGYTF | TGCGCCAGCAGCCAAGCGGGTCAGCGCTATGGCTACACCTTC
13 | NA | NA | TRBJ2-2 | TRBV7-3 | CASSEQVFGELFF | TGTGCCAGCAGCGAACAGGTTTTTGGGGAGCTGTTTTTT
17 | NA | NA | TRBJ1-4 | TRBV7-9 | CASSLVPGVGYNEKLFF | TGTGCCAGCAGCTTAGTCCCGGGCGTCGGATATAATGAAAAACTGTTTTTT
16 | NA | NA | TRBJ2-7 | TRBV21-1 | CASSIVGIGDPKEQYF | TGTGCCAGCAGCATCGTAGGCATCGGGGACCCTAAGGAGCAGTACTTC
14 | TRBD1 | few | TRBJ2-3 | TRBV19 | CASTDGTGTDTQYF | TGTGCCAGTACCGACGGGACAGGGACAGATACGCAGTATTTT
16 | TRBD2 | NA | TRBJ2-1 | TRBV9 | CASSPRPSGGGTEQFF | TGTGCCAGCAGCCCCCGCCCTAGCGGGGGGGGCACGGAGCAGTTCTTC
14 | NA | NA | TRBJ2-1 | TRBV7-9 | CASSLVLGDNEQFF | TGTGCCAGCAGCTTAGTACTCGGGGACAATGAGCAGTTCTTC
13 | NA | NA | TRBJ2-5 | TRBV9 | CASSVMLGETQYF | TGTGCCAGCAGCGTAATGCTGGGGGAGACCCAGTACTTC